The entry below gives a single T cell receptor (beta chain) sequence along with its context. Its matching antigen is unknown. Library preparation (for TCRbeta) was performed with unique molecular identifiers. From the PCR reads, TCRdb called clonotypes with MiXCR, one entry per CDR3 protein. The sample holds about 980,000 distinct CDR3 sequences, about 29% seen once. The germline gives CDR1 DFQATT, CDR2 SNEGSKA (reference sequence). The CDR3 covers 13 residues. The germline V and J ends were trimmed by 6 bases and 3 bases, with 14 bases remaining between them. This sample is part of a study of T-cell reconstitution after alpha-beta-depleted transplantation in children. General study points: It was newly produced T cells that mostly accounted for T-cell counts and diversity one year after transplant. The origin of alpha-beta T cells about two months after transplant was reportedly several hundred expanded graft clones. Surviving recipient T cells and thymic progenitors produced the high day-60 TCRbeta diversity seen in some patients.

Sequenced here: PBMCs, mostly from graft donor cells, sampled 360 days after TCRalphabeta/CD19-depleted stem cell transplant. The origin of this receptor is a boy less than two years old who had a stem cell transplant for SCID, so the T cells may come from the graft donor. The rearrangement joins TRBV20-1 to TRBJ1-1; D is perhaps TRBD1 (5 bases). CDR3: CSARGVLDTEAFF. The CDR3 region has the DNA TGCAGTGCCCGGGGGGTGCTCGACACTGAAGCTTTCTTT.